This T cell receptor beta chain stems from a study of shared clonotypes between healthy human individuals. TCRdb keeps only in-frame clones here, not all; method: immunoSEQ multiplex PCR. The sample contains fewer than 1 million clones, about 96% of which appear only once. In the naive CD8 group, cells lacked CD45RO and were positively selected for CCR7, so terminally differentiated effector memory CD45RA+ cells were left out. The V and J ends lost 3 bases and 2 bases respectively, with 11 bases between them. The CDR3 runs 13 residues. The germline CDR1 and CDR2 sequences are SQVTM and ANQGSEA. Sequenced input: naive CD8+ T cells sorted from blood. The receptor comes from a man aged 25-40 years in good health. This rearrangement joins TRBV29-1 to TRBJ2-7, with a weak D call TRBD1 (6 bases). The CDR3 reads CSVEGATPYEQYF. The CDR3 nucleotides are TGCAGCGTTGAGGGGGCGACCCCCTACGAGCAGTACTTC.